The TCR beta chain described here comes from a study of Tregs in tolerant kidney transplant recipients. Thawed PBMCs were FACS-sorted into unstimulated CD4+CD25+CD127- regulatory T cells, CD4+CD25- non-regulatory cells, CD4 and CD8 cells. This clone came up once. The target antigen is unknown. This CDR3 is built from 15 residues. Germline values: CDR1 MGHRA, CDR2 YSYEKL. V trimming: 1 base; J trimming: 4 bases; junction bases outside the gene matches: 3. Profiling relied on immunoSEQ multiplex PCR, and the TCRdb table lists in-frame clones only, not all of them. The sample yields 90,000 to 120,000 clones, 85% to 90% seen once. Study conclusions and caveats: Antigen-driven expansion was suggested because donor-specific Tregs expanded more than all Tregs in tolerant patients.

This sample comprised CD4+ T cells from blood, obtained before the transplant. The chain uses TRBV4-1 and TRBJ1-3; TRBD1 matches 8 bases. The clonotype originates from a human donor who received a combined kidney and bone marrow transplant. CDR3 loop: CASSQGQGYGNTIYF. The CDR3, as DNA: TGCGCCAGCAGCCAAGGACAGGGGTACGGAAACACCATATATTTT.